The 28 T cell receptor beta chains in this list originate from one sample, sequenced in a study of blood T cell repertoires in COVID-19. Measured with immunoSEQ multiplex PCR; TCRdb has only the in-frame clones, and not every one. The sample consists of over 150,000 clones, roughly 84% of them appearing once. Sequenced material: peripheral blood. The receptors come from a woman in her sixties or seventies with COVID-19, enrolled during active disease.

CDR3 region: CASTRDRSNSPLHF. The CDR3 nucleotides read TGTGCCAGCACACGGGACAGGTCTAATTCACCCCTCCACTTT. This sequence joins TRBV9 and TRBJ1-6; 8 positions agree with TRBD1. The germline V gene encodes CDR1 SGDLS and CDR2 YYNGEE. The V and J ends lost 6 bases and 6 bases, in that order; junction bases with no gene match: 5. CDR3 length: 14 amino acids.

V and J are TRBV9 and TRBJ1-3; no firm D call. Germline V gene sequence: CDR1 SGDLS, CDR2 YYNGEE. Trimming pared 6 bases from V and 2 bases from J, leaving 18 bases between. This CDR3 contains 16 residues. The CDR3 region is CASTPGEGRAGNTIYF. The CDR3 DNA is TGTGCCAGCACCCCCGGGGAGGGAAGGGCTGGAAACACCATATATTTT.

This chain joins TRBV6-5 and TRBJ1-5; 9 nucleotides agree with TRBD1. CDR1 is MNHEY, CDR2 SVGAGI, per germline. Trimming took 4 bases from V and 4 from J; bases not matched to a gene: 5. The CDR3 is made up of 15 amino acids. The DNA of the CDR3 is TGTGCCAGCAGTTCCCCCGGGACAGGGAATCAGCCCCAGCATTTT. Residues: CASSSPGTGNQPQHF.

The chain combines TRBV19 with TRBJ1-4; 7 bases are a match to TRBD1. Trimming at V came to 0 bases and at J to 7 bases, leaving 11 bases not matched to a gene. The CDR3 runs to 17 residues. Germline CDR1 reads LNHDA; CDR2 reads SQIVND (reference sequence). The CDR3 DNA reads TGTGCCAGTAGTATAGATACCAACAGGGGATTGCCTGAAAAACTGTTTTTT. Translating it yields CASSIDTNRGLPEKLFF. The complete variable domain, with remaining parts taken from reference TRBV19 and TRBJ1-4, reads DGGITQSPKYLFRKEGQNVTLSCEQNLNHDAMYWYRQDPGQGLRLIYYSQIVNDFQKGDIAEGYSVSREKKESFPLTVTSAQKNPTAFYLCASSIDTNRGLPEKLFFGSGTQLSVL.

This sequence joins TRBV5-1 and TRBJ1-1; tentatively, D is TRBD1 (5 bases). The germline V gene encodes CDR1 SGHRS and CDR2 YFSETQ. Trimming left V 2 bases short and J 4 bases short, with 15 bases between. The CDR3 extends over 15 amino acids. DNA of the CDR3: TGCGCCAGCAGCTTCGGGGGTGGGGTTGGCACTGAAGCTTTCTTT. Translation: CASSFGGGVGTEAFF.

The chain is built from TRBV30 and TRBJ1-5; 8 nucleotides align to TRBD1. Germline lookup yields CDR1 GTSNPN and CDR2 SVGIG (reference sequence). V was pared by 1 base and J by 0 bases, with 2 bases of the junction left unmatched. The CDR3 length is 15 residues. For the CDR3, the DNA is TGTGCCTGGAGTGGGACAGGGCTTAGCAATCAGCCCCAGCATTTT. This translates into CAWSGTGLSNQPQHF.

This chain joins TRBV2 and TRBJ1-2, with D possibly matching TRBD1 (6 bases). This CDR3 has 13 residues. Trimming cost V 6 bases and J 6 bases, with 14 bases left between them. CDR1 and CDR2 (germline): SNHLY, FYNNEI. The CDR3 coding sequence is TGTGCCAGCAGGGCCGGGACACCACATGGCTACACCTTC. Protein: CASRAGTPHGYTF. The entire variable domain, with the rest obtained from reference TRBV2 and TRBJ1-2, is as follows: EPEVTQTPSHQVTQMGQEVILRCVPISNHLYFYWYRQILGQKVEFLVSFYNNEISEKSEIFDDQFSVERPDGSNFTLKIRSTKLEDSAMYFCASRAGTPHGYTFGSGTRLTVV.

The V call is TRBV5-4, the J call TRBJ2-5; 9 bases map to TRBD1. With V trimmed by 4 bases and J by 2 bases, 3 bases remained unmatched. The germline gives CDR1 SGHNT, CDR2 YYREEE (reference sequence). CDR3 size: 14 residues. CDR3 DNA sequence: TGTGCCAGCAGCACTGGACAGGGGCAAGAGACCCAGTACTTC. Protein product: CASSTGQGQETQYF.

The rearrangement uses TRBV10-1 and TRBJ2-1, with 9 nucleotides matching TRBD2. Germline assignment: CDR1 WNHNN and CDR2 SYGVQD (reference sequence). J lost 6 bases, V lost 4 bases, and 10 bases had no gene match. The CDR3 spans 16 residues. The CDR3 spells CASSGGGRAAGNEQFF. As DNA, the CDR3 is TGCGCCAGCAGTGGGGGCGGGAGGGCCGCCGGCAATGAGCAGTTCTTC.

In DNA form, the CDR3 reads TGTGCCAGCAGCTTTAGGGGCAATGAGCAGTTCTTC. This codes for CASSFRGNEQFF. V usage is TRBV5-4 and J usage is TRBJ2-1, with a tentative D call TRBD1 (5 bases). Germline-derived CDR1 and CDR2 are SGHNT and YYREEE (reference sequence). The length of the CDR3 is 12 residues. V was cut by 2 bases and J by 6 bases, with 6 bases left in between.

The V call is TRBV5-1, the J call TRBJ2-3; 7 nucleotides match TRBD1. V trimming: 5 bases; J trimming: 2 bases; junction bases outside the gene matches: 8. The CDR3 is 15 amino acids. Per germline, CDR1 SGHRS and CDR2 YFSETQ. The CDR3 DNA sequence: TGCGCCAGCAGTTTCGGACAGGAGCTCACAGATACGCAGTATTTT. This sequence encodes CASSFGQELTDTQYF.

This clone was picked up a small number of times. V and J are TRBV4-1 and TRBJ1-2; 8 bases map to TRBD1. The CDR3 extends over 15 amino acids. Looked up from germline, CDR1 is MGHRA and CDR2 is YSYEKL. V shed 1 base and J 4 bases; nucleotides not matched to a gene: 5. CDR3 sequence: CASSQVSGGGYGYTF. The CDR3, as DNA: TGCGCCAGCAGCCAAGTATCAGGGGGCGGCTATGGCTACACCTTC.

The chain has TRBV2 and TRBJ1-5; a possible D gene is TRBD1 (5 bases). The CDR3 totals 12 residues. Trimming removed 6 bases at V and 15 bases at J, with 18 bases between. CDR1 and CDR2 from the germline V gene are SNHLY and FYNNEI. The CDR3 sequence: CASRGRDGYRHF. The DNA of the CDR3 is TGTGCCAGCAGGGGGAGGGACGGCTATCGGCATTTT.

The genes are TRBV6-5 and TRBJ2-3; a weak D match, TRBD1 (6 bases). Germline V lookup: CDR1 MNHEY, CDR2 SVGAGI. The CDR3 runs 16 residues. The ends were cut back, 2 bases at V and 1 base at J, with 13 bases in the middle. In DNA, the CDR3 is TGTGCCAGCAGTTACGACAGGTCCCTTGGCACAGATACGCAGTATTTT. As protein: CASSYDRSLGTDTQYF.

The chain couples TRBV25-1 to TRBJ2-6, with D perhaps matching TRBD1 (6 bases). There are 15 residues in the CDR3. Per the germline V gene, CDR1 is MGHDK and CDR2 is SYGVNS. V lost 3 bases, J lost 4 bases, and 10 bases lay in between. CDR3 bases: TGTGCCAGCAGTGACAGGGGTATAGGGGCCAACGTCCTGACTTTC. Its protein product is CASSDRGIGANVLTF.

The CDR3 nucleotides are TGTGCCAGCAGCCCCCGGACAGGCTACTACAATGAGCAGTTCTTC. Amino acids: CASSPRTGYYNEQFF. This sequence joins TRBV7-3 and TRBJ2-1; 7 bases agree with TRBD1. CDR3 length equals 15 residues. V lost 5 bases, J lost 3 bases, and 7 bases stayed unmatched. The germline gives CDR1 SGHTA, CDR2 FQGTGA.

In its sample, this clone was seen once. The J gene is TRBJ1-6, the V gene TRBV2, with D perhaps TRBD1 (5 bases). The CDR3 runs 14 residues. The V gene's germline CDR1 is SNHLY and CDR2 FYNNEI. Trimming left V 6 bases short and J 7 bases short, with 13 bases between. This CDR3 is CASRGGSRNSPLHF. The CDR3 DNA sequence: TGTGCCAGCAGGGGGGGGTCTAGGAATTCACCCCTCCACTTT.

This clone appeared a single time. This chain joins TRBV4-1 and TRBJ2-3; D is undetermined. Germline V gene sequence: CDR1 MGHRA, CDR2 YSYEKL. The V end was cut by 3 bases, the J end by 4 bases, with 5 bases between. The CDR3 sequence is 12 residues long. The CDR3 is CASSHVADTQYF. CDR3 nucleotides: TGCGCCAGCAGCCACGTAGCAGATACGCAGTATTTT.

The rearrangement uses TRBV5-4 and TRBJ2-1; 11 nucleotides line up with TRBD2. Germline V lookup: CDR1 SGHNT, CDR2 YYREEE (reference sequence). The junction had 6 bases not matched to a gene; V was cut back by 4 bases and J by 3 bases. This CDR3 has 16 residues. The CDR3 loop is CASSAPLAGGYNEQFF. The CDR3 DNA reads TGTGCCAGCAGCGCACCCCTAGCGGGAGGCTACAATGAGCAGTTCTTC. The full variable domain, completed using reference TRBV5-4 and TRBJ2-1, is ETGVTQSPTHLIKTRGQQVTLRCSSQSGHNTVSWYQQALGQGPQFIFQYYREEENGRGNFPPRFSGLQFPNYSSELNVNALELDDSALYLCASSAPLAGGYNEQFFGPGTRLTVL.

As concerns this clone: Other nucleotide sequences in the sample specify the same CDR3. V gene TRBV5-1 combines with J gene TRBJ1-2; 10 bases fit TRBD1. The CDR3 consists of 15 residues. Per germline, CDR1 SGHRS and CDR2 YFSETQ. J lost 4 bases, V lost 0 bases, and 3 bases had no gene match. The CDR3 loop is CASSLEGTGAYGYTF. For the CDR3, the DNA is TGCGCCAGCAGCTTGGAAGGGACAGGGGCCTATGGCTACACCTTC.

The J gene is TRBJ1-1, the V gene TRBV6-4, with TRBD1 matching 7 bases. The CDR3 is made up of 15 amino acids. Trimming at V came to 7 bases and at J to 6 bases, leaving 14 bases not matched to a gene. Per the germline V gene, CDR1 is MRHNA and CDR2 is SNTAGT. CDR3 coding DNA: TGTGCCAGCAAGCCCTTCGACAGGGTCGAAGCTGAAGCTTTCTTT. This gives the protein CASKPFDRVEAEAFF.

The chain is built from TRBV7-9 and TRBJ2-1; D call uncertain. The CDR3 covers 14 residues. CDR1 SEHNR and CDR2 FQNEAQ come from the germline V gene (reference sequence). Trimming shortened V by 1 base and J by 8 bases, and 12 bases separated the two germline ends. CDR3: CASSLESRSHEQFF. CDR3 sequence (DNA): TGTGCCAGCAGCTTAGAAAGCCGAAGTCATGAGCAGTTCTTC.

The chain carries TRBV6-1 and TRBJ1-1; TRBD1 agrees at 9 bases. CDR1 MNHNS and CDR2 SASEGT come from the germline V gene. Losses at the gene ends were 1 base for V and 3 bases for J; bases not matched to a gene: 3. The CDR3 runs 15 residues. CDR3 sequence (DNA): TGTGCCAGCAGTGAAGTCGGGACAGGGCACACTGAAGCTTTCTTT. Amino acids: CASSEVGTGHTEAFF.

Comments on this clone: The identical CDR3 is also encoded by other nucleotide sequences in the sample. The rearrangement uses TRBV12-3 or TRBV12-4 and TRBJ1-1, with D uncertain. V was clipped by 6 bases and J by 4 bases, with 12 bases between them. This CDR3 has 13 amino acids. DNA for the CDR3: TGTGCCAGCAGCCGGGGATCTCGCACTGAAGCTTTCTTT. As protein: CASSRGSRTEAFF.

The chain employs TRBV19 and TRBJ1-2; 11 nucleotides agree with TRBD1. The ends lost 9 bases at V and 8 bases at J; junction bases unmatched: 14. Germline CDR1 LNHDA, CDR2 SQIVND (reference sequence). The CDR3 is 15 amino acids. Here the CDR3 DNA reads TGTGCCAGCAATTACCCTCCGGACAGGGGGCACGGCTACACCTTC. Amino acid sequence: CASNYPPDRGHGYTF.

The chain uses TRBV9 and TRBJ1-2; 9 positions match TRBD1. The CDR3 is 17 residues long. The V and J ends lost 0 bases and 6 bases, in that order; junction bases with no gene match: 12. In germline, CDR1 is SGDLS, CDR2 YYNGEE. The CDR3 is CASSVADRGKSLDGYTF. The CDR3, as DNA: TGTGCCAGCAGCGTAGCGGACAGGGGTAAGAGCTTAGATGGCTACACCTTC.

The chain joins TRBV10-2 to TRBJ1-1; D unresolved. Germline V CDR1 and CDR2: WSHSY, SAAADI. The V gene lost 3 bases and the J gene lost 0 bases, with 8 bases spanning the gap. CDR3 length: 14 amino acids. DNA for the CDR3: TGCGCCAGCAGTGATCTCAGATTGAACACTGAAGCTTTCTTT. Protein product: CASSDLRLNTEAFF.

The J gene is TRBJ1-5, the V gene TRBV5-1; maybe TRBD1 (6 bases). The germline gives CDR1 SGHRS, CDR2 YFSETQ. V dropped 4 bases and J dropped 0 bases, with 11 bases sitting between them. The CDR3 loop spans 15 amino acids. The CDR3 spells CASSPQGTSNQPQHF. CDR3 bases: TGCGCCAGCAGCCCCCAGGGGACTAGCAATCAGCCCCAGCATTTT.